This T cell receptor beta chain was observed in a study of blood T cells in healthy people across ages (dated by TCRdb to about 2015). Regarding the study in general: In model experiments, roughly one uniquely barcoded TCR beta cDNA molecule per two T cells was captured by template switching. Age-related changes in TCR beta repertoire diversity were measured in the study by deep sequencing normalized with unique cDNA molecular identifiers. Donors were grouped into four age groups: young (average roughly 17 years), middle-aged (around 39), aged (62) and long-lived (about 89). To avoid experimental bias, donors of different ages were spread randomly across the sequencing lanes. The study analyzed two additional independent replicas of 1 million unique cDNA reads from the same blood draw for two donors, one aged 18 to 29 and one aged 80 or older. The paper as a whole reports these results and caveats: As age increased, observed TCR beta diversity per million T cells dropped in a roughly linear way, and a significant reduction was already evident by age roughly 36. Since profiling was done on bulk unsorted PBMCs, naive and antigen-experienced compartments could not be conclusively compared. A strong correlation was found between observed TCR beta diversity and the percentage of naive T cells measured by flow cytometry. Compared with the aged group, the long-lived group had more naive CD4+ T cells, fewer expanded clones and increased TCR diversity, suggesting age selection. Because donor CMV infection status was unknown, age-related changes in expanded clonotypes were potentially confounded. Total diversity estimates from one million sequenced T cells were considered lower bounds and underestimates.

Taken from the germline V gene, the CDR1 and CDR2 loops are WSHSY and SAAADI. Unmatched junction bases come to 5, with V trimmed by 3 bases and J by 8 bases. The CDR3 holds 14 amino acids from the cysteine to the phenylalanine. Only the CDR3 region is kept as DNA, spanning 42 bases read in frame from base 1. This clonotype was counted between two and nine times. It has no known antigen specificity. Qualities for individual bases were not recorded, and no much larger clone is one base off. To prepare the library, 5' RACE was applied. TCRdb names Illumina HiSeq 2500 as the instrument used. A second PCR of roughly 7 to 11 cycles was performed with a sample-barcoded 5' primer and a J-beta primer mix. Each TCR beta cDNA molecule received a unique molecular identifier from a template-switch 5' adaptor carrying 12 random nucleotides. Each sample yielded at least 2.5 million CDR3-containing paired-end reads. All of the RNA was converted into first-strand cDNA using the Mint cDNA synthesis kit, with a TRBC-specific oligonucleotide serving as the primer. After uracil-DNA glycosylase treatment, a first 18-cycle PCR used universal primers M1SS and BC2_uni_R on all cDNA. The paper's processing steps were these. For normalization, 1 million high-quality reads, each with a distinct molecular identifier, were randomly selected from each sample. Instead of being binned into consensus sequences, reads with shared molecular identifiers were discarded. MiTCR, with a Q25 quality threshold and the strictest error-elimination algorithm, was used for CDR3 identification, clonotype clustering and error correction. A nonparametric unseen species model with Euler transformation was used to estimate lower-bound total TCR beta diversity. TCRdb reran the public reads through fastp at Q25 and MiXCR, keeping productive beta chains. Every distinct CDR3 protein forms one entry, paired with its most common genes and DNA. The V and J calls were not made by the authors but by TCRdb's processing. This sample holds over a million distinct CDR3 sequences; roughly 45% were observed only once. In total, the top ten clones hold approximately 7.9% of the sample.

The approximately 41 donors, aged about 6 to 100 years, were systemically healthy Caucasian individuals from Russia. Roughly 9 milliliters of peripheral blood were drawn from each donor into EDTA-treated Vacutainer tubes. Ficoll-Paque density-gradient centrifugation was used to isolate PBMCs, with at least 6 million obtained per sample. Total RNA was extracted from PBMCs with Trizol reagent, with at least 6 micrograms obtained per sample. For every donor, flow cytometry on a PBMC aliquot measured the percentage of naive CD45RAhigh/CD27high T cells. The chain couples TRBV10-2 to TRBJ2-1, and 9 bases in between align with TRBD2. Sequenced: blood. The sequence was collected from a woman aged 18-30 years in good health. The CDR3 protein: CASSDAGGFDEQFF. The nucleotide sequence is given as TGCGCCAGCAGTGATGCGGGAGGGTTCGATGAGCAGTTCTTC.